Below are 11 T cell receptor beta chains sequenced from a single sample in a study of T cell responses to AZD1222 COVID-19 vaccine. This table comes from immunoSEQ multiplex PCR, and its TCRdb copy is limited to in-frame clones, with some not included. The sample lists about 60,000 clones, less than 90% occurring once. The sequencing here drew on peripheral blood, taken on day 0 of AZD1222 vaccination. The source of these receptors is an adult in good health.

The rearrangement links TRBV19 to TRBJ1-4, with D maybe TRBD1 (6 bases). CDR1 and CDR2 from the germline V gene are LNHDA and SQIVND (reference sequence). The CDR3 is 15 residues long. The ends were cut back, 6 bases at V and 3 bases at J, with 14 bases in the middle. CDR3 loop: CASRPPGAANEKLFF. The DNA for the CDR3 is TGTGCCAGTAGGCCTCCAGGGGCGGCTAATGAAAAACTGTTTTTT.

In this sample, this clone turned up once. The genes are TRBV21-1 and TRBJ1-1; TRBD1, as called in the table, went unchecked against the DNA. TRBV21-1 is assigned pseudogene status. This CDR3 is built from 16 residues. CDR3 in amino acids: CASSKVFQGCSTEAFF. The CDR3 nucleotides read TGTGCCAGCAGCAAAGTGTTCCAGGGTTGTAGCACTGAAGCTTTCTTT.

The chain links TRBV19 to TRBJ1-1; D is ambiguous. Germline loops: CDR1 LNHDA, CDR2 SQIVND (reference sequence). V was shortened by 4 bases and J by 8 bases, with 8 bases between the two germline ends. The CDR3 is 11 amino acids. CDR3 amino acids: CASSRSPEAFF. The CDR3 DNA reads TGTGCCAGTAGTAGGTCCCCCGAAGCTTTCTTT. Full variable domain (missing parts from reference TRBV19 and TRBJ1-1): DGGITQSPKYLFRKEGQNVTLSCEQNLNHDAMYWYRQDPGQGLRLIYYSQIVNDFQKGDIAEGYSVSREKKESFPLTVTSAQKNPTAFYLCASSRSPEAFFGQGTRLTVV.

This chain joins TRBV7-9 and TRBJ1-1; TRBD1 agrees at 9 bases. There are 19 residues in the CDR3. Trimming cost V 4 bases and J 1 base; bases outside gene matches: 16. Germline-derived CDR1 and CDR2 are SEHNR and FQNEAQ (reference sequence). The DNA of the CDR3 is TGTGCCAGCAGCTCGAAGGAGGGACAGGGTGGTGGGTCGAACACTGAAGCTTTCTTT. Amino acid sequence: CASSSKEGQGGGSNTEAFF.

The gene calls are TRBV6-4 and TRBJ2-2; tentative D call: TRBD1 (5 bases). Germline CDR1 is MRHNA and CDR2 is SNTAGT. V was trimmed by 3 bases and J by 4 bases, leaving 6 bases between them. This CDR3 region has 13 residues. CDR3 nucleotide sequence: TGTGCCAGCAGTGAAGGGGCCACCGGGGAGCTGTTTTTT. Amino acid sequence: CASSEGATGELFF.

The chain links TRBV7-9 to TRBJ2-5, with 10 bases fitting TRBD2. This CDR3 has 17 residues. Per the germline V gene, CDR1 is SEHNR and CDR2 is FQNEAQ (reference sequence). The V segment lost 4 bases and the J segment 1 base; nucleotides outside the gene matches: 9. Here the CDR3 DNA reads TGTGCCAGCAGCTCCTATGTAGCGGGGGGAGTCCAAGAGACCCAGTACTTC. This gives the protein CASSSYVAGGVQETQYF.

This chain joins TRBV6-5 and TRBJ1-3, with a possible D match to TRBD1 (5 bases). Germline V lookup: CDR1 MNHEY, CDR2 SVGAGI. The CDR3 has 14 amino acids. The germline V and J ends were trimmed by 5 bases and 4 bases, with 12 bases remaining between them. The CDR3 reads CASSRGDLGNTIYF. DNA of the CDR3: TGTGCCAGCAGTCGCGGGGACCTAGGAAACACCATATATTTT.

The chain employs TRBV6-5 and TRBJ1-1; unclear D gene. The V end lost 4 bases, the J end lost 1 base, and 10 bases lay between the germline ends. The CDR3 is 14 residues long. CDR1 is MNHEY and CDR2 is SVGAGI in the germline V gene. CDR3: CASSSQNRNTEAFF. CDR3 sequence (DNA): TGTGCCAGCAGTTCACAGAATCGGAACACTGAAGCTTTCTTT.

Only one count was recorded for this clone. The rearrangement uses TRBV29-1 and TRBJ2-3; TRBD1 aligns across 8 bases. Per the germline V gene, CDR1 is SQVTM and CDR2 is ANQGSEA. With V trimmed by 7 bases and J by 2 bases, 8 bases remained unmatched. This CDR3 spans 14 amino acids. Here the CDR3 reads CSDSGTGFTDTQYF. Here the CDR3 DNA reads TGCAGCGATTCCGGGACAGGCTTCACAGATACGCAGTATTTT.

This sequence joins TRBV25-1 and TRBJ1-2, with D hard to call. This CDR3 has 14 residues. Germline CDR1 reads MGHDK; CDR2 reads SYGVNS. V lost 5 bases to trimming and J lost 8 bases, with 18 bases between them. The CDR3 DNA reads TGTGCCAGCAGTACCCAATCTTACGAGCGGGGCTACACCTTC. Amino acids: CASSTQSYERGYTF.

V usage is TRBV5-4 and J usage is TRBJ2-2; 9 nucleotides match TRBD1. This CDR3 has 15 residues. Germline assignment: CDR1 SGHNT and CDR2 YYREEE (reference sequence). Trimming took 3 bases from V and 5 from J; bases not matched to a gene: 5. CDR3 nucleotide sequence: TGTGCCAGCAGCTCGGAGACAGGGGGAACCGGGGAGCTGTTTTTT. Translated, it gives CASSSETGGTGELFF.